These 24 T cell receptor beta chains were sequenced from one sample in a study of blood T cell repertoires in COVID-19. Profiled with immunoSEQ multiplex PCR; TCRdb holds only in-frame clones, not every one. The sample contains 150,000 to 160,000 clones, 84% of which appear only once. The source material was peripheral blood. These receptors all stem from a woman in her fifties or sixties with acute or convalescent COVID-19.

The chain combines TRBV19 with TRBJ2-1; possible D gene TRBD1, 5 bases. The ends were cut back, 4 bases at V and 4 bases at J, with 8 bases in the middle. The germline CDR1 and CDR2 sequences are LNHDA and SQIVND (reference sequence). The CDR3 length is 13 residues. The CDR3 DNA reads TGTGCCAGTAGTAGGACACGTTACAATGAGCAGTTCTTC. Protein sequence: CASSRTRYNEQFF. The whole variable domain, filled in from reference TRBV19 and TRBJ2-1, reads DGGITQSPKYLFRKEGQNVTLSCEQNLNHDAMYWYRQDPGQGLRLIYYSQIVNDFQKGDIAEGYSVSREKKESFPLTVTSAQKNPTAFYLCASSRTRYNEQFFGPGTRLTVL.

As DNA, the CDR3 is TGCGCCAGCAGCCAGGAACCGGGACAGGGGGCGGTTAGCACTGAAGCTTTCTTT. As protein: CASSQEPGQGAVSTEAFF. The V gene is TRBV4-1, the J gene TRBJ1-1, with 12 bases fitting TRBD1. Germline trimming cut 3 bases from V and 4 bases from J; bases unmatched to any gene: 12. The CDR3 has 18 amino acids. The germline gives CDR1 MGHRA, CDR2 YSYEKL.

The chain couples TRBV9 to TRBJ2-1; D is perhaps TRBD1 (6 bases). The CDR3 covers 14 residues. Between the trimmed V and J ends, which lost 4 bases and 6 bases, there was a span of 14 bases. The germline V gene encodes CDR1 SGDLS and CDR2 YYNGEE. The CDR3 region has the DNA TGTGCCAGCAGCACAGGGTCTCTGGGCAATGAGCAGTTCTTC. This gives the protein CASSTGSLGNEQFF. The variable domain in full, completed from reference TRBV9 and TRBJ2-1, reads DSGVTQTPKHLITATGQRVTLRCSPRSGDLSVYWYQQSLDQGLQFLIQYYNGEERAKGNILERFSAQQFPDLHSELNLSSLELGDSALYFCASSTGSLGNEQFFGPGTRLTVL.

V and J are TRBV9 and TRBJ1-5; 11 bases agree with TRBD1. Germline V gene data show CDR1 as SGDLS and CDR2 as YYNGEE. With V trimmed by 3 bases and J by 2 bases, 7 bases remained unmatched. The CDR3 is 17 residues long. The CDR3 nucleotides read TGTGCCAGCAGCGAGGGGGACAGGGGGACGGGCAATCAGCCCCAGCATTTT. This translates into CASSEGDRGTGNQPQHF. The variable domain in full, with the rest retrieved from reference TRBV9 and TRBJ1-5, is DSGVTQTPKHLITATGQRVTLRCSPRSGDLSVYWYQQSLDQGLQFLIQYYNGEERAKGNILERFSAQQFPDLHSELNLSSLELGDSALYFCASSEGDRGTGNQPQHFGDGTRLSIL.

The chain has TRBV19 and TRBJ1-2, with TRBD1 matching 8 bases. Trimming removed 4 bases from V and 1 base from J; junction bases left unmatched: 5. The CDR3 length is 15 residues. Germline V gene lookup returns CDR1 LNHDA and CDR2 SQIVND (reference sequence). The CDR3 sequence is CASSNTGGINYGYTF. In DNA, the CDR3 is TGTGCCAGTAGTAATACAGGGGGGATTAACTATGGCTACACCTTC.

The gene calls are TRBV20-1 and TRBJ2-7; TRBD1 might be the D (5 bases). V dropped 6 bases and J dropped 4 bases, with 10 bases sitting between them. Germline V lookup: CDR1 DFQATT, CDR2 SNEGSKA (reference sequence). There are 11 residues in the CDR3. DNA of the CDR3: TGCAGTGCAAGACCAGGGTACGAGCAGTACTTC. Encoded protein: CSARPGYEQYF.

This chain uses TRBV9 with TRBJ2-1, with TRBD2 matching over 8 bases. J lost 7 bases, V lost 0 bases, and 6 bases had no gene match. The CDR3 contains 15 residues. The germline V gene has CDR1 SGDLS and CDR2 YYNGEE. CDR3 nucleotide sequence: TGTGCCAGCAGCGTAGCAGGTAGCGGGAAAAATGAGCAGTTCTTC. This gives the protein CASSVAGSGKNEQFF.

CDR3 nucleotides: TGTGCCAGCAGCCCTACAGGGATCTATGGCTACACCTTC. This gives the protein CASSPTGIYGYTF. The chain is built from TRBV7-2 and TRBJ1-2, with D possibly TRBD1 on 6 matching bases. V lost 5 bases to trimming and J lost 4 bases, with 11 bases between them. This CDR3 has 13 amino acids. In germline, CDR1 is SGHTA, CDR2 FQGNSA.

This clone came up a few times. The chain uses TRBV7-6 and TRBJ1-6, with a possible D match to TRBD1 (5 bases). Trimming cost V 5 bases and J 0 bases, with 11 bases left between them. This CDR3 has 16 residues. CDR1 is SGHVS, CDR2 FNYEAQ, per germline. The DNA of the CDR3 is TGTGCCAGCAGCCAGACAGCAAGCTCCTATAATTCACCCCTCCACTTT. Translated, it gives CASSQTASSYNSPLHF.

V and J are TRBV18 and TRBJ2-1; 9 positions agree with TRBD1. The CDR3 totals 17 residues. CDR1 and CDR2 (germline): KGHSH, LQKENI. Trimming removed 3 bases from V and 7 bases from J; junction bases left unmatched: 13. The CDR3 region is CASSPPEGTGSGNEQFF. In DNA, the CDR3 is TGTGCCAGCTCACCTCCGGAGGGGACAGGGAGTGGAAATGAGCAGTTCTTC.

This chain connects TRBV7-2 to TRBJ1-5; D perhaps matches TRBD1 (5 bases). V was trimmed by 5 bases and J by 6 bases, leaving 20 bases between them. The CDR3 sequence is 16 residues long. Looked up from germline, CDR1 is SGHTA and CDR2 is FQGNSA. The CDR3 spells CASSPQAGGSGQPQHF. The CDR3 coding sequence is TGTGCCAGCAGCCCACAGGCGGGGGGGAGTGGTCAGCCCCAGCATTTT.

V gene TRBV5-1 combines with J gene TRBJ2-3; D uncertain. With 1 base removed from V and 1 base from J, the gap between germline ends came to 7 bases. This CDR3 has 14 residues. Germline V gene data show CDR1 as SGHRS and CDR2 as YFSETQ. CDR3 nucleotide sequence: TGCGCCAGCAGCTTGTTCGGAGGCACAGATACGCAGTATTTT. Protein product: CASSLFGGTDTQYF.

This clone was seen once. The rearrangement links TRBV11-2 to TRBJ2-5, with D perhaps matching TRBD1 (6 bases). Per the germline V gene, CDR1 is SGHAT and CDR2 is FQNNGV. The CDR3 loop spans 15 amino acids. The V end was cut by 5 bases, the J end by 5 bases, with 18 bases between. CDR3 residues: CASSSVRGGQETQYF. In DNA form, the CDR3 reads TGTGCCAGCAGCAGCGTTAGAGGAGGACAGGAGACCCAGTACTTC.

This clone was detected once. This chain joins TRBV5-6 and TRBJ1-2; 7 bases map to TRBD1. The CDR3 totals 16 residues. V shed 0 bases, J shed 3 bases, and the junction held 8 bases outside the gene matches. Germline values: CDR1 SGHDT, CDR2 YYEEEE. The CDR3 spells CASSLEVQGGDYGYTF. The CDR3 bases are TGTGCCAGCAGCTTGGAGGTTCAGGGGGGCGACTATGGCTACACCTTC.

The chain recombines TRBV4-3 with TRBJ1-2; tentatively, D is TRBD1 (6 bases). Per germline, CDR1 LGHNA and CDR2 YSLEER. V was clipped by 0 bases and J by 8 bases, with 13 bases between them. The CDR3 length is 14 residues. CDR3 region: CASSQEWTAEGYTF. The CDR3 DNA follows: TGCGCCAGCAGCCAAGAGTGGACAGCAGAGGGCTACACCTTC.

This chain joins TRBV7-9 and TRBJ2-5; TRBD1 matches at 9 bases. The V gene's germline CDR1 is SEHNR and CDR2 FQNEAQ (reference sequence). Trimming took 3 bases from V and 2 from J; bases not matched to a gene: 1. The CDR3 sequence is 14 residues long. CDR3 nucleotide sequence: TGTGCCAGCAGCTTCGGACAGGGGCAAGAGACCCAGTACTTC. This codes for CASSFGQGQETQYF.

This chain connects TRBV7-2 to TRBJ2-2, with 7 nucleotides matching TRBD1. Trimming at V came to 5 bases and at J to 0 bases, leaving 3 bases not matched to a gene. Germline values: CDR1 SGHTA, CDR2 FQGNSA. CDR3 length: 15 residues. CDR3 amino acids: CASSKGQTNTGELFF. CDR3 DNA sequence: TGTGCCAGCAGCAAGGGACAGACGAACACCGGGGAGCTGTTTTTT. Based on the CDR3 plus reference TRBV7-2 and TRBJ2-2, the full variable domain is GAGVSQSPSNKVTEKGKDVELRCDPISGHTALYWYRQSLGQGLEFLIYFQGNSAPDKSGLPSDRFSAERTGGSVSTLTIQRTQQEDSAVYLCASSKGQTNTGELFFGEGSRLTVL.

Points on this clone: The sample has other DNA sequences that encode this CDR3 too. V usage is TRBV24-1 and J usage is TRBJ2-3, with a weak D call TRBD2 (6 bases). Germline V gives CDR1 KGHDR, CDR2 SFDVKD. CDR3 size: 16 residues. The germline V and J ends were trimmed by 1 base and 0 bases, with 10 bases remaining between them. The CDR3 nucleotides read TGTGCCACCAGTGATTTATCGAGCGGGAGCACAGATACGCAGTATTTT. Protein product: CATSDLSSGSTDTQYF.

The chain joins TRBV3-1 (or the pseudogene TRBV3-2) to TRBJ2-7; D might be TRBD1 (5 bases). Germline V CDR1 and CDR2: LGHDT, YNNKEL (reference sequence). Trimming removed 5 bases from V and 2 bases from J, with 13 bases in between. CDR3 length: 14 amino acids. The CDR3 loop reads CASSGARGPYEQYF. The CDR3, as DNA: TGTGCCAGCAGCGGGGCTAGGGGCCCCTACGAGCAGTACTTC.

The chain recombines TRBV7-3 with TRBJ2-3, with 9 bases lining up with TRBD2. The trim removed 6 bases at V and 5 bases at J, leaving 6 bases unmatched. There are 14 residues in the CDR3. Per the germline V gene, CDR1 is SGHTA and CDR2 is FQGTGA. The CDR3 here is CASRRGLAVDTQYF. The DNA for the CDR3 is TGTGCCAGCAGGCGGGGACTAGCTGTAGATACGCAGTATTTT.

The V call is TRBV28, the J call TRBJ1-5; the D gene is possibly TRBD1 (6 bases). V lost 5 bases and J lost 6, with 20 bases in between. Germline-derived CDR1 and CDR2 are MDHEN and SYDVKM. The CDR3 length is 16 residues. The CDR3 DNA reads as TGTGCCAGCAGTAGGCGGATTTGGGGGGGGCGTCAGCCCCAGCATTTT. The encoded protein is CASSRRIWGGRQPQHF.

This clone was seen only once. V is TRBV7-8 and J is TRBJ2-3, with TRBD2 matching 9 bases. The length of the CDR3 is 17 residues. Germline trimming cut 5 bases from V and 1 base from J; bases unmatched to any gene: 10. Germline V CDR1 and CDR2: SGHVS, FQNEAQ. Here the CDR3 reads CASSPTGRGGRTDTQYF. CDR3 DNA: TGTGCCAGCAGCCCGACGGGGCGGGGGGGCCGCACAGATACGCAGTATTTT.

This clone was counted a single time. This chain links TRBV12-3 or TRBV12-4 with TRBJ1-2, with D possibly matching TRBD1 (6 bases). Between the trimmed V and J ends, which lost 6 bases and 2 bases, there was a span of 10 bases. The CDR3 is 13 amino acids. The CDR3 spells CASSPGQNYGYTF. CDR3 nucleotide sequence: TGTGCCAGCAGCCCGGGACAAAACTATGGCTACACCTTC.

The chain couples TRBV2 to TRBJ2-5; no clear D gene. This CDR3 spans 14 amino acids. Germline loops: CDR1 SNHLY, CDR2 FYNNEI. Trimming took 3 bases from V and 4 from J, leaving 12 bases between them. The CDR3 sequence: CASSDRSRLETQYF. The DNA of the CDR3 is TGTGCCAGCAGTGACCGATCCCGACTAGAGACCCAGTACTTC.